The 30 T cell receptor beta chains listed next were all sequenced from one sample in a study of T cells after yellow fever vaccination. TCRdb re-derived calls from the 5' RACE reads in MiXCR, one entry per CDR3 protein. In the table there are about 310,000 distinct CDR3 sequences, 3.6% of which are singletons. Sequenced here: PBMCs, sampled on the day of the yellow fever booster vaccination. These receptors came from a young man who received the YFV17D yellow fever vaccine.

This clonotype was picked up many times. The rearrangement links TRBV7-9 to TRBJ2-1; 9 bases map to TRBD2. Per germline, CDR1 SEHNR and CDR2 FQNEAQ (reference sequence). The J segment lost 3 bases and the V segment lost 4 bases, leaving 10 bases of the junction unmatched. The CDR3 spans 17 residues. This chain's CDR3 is CASSSVVSGGLYNEQFF. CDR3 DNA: TGTGCCAGCAGCTCCGTAGTAAGCGGGGGGCTCTACAATGAGCAGTTCTTC.

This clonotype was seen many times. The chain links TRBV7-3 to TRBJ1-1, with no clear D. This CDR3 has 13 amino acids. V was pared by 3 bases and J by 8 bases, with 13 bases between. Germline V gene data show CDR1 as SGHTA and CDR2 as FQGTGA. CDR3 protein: CASSFVAEGEAFF. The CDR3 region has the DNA TGTGCCAGCAGCTTCGTAGCTGAGGGAGAAGCTTTCTTT.

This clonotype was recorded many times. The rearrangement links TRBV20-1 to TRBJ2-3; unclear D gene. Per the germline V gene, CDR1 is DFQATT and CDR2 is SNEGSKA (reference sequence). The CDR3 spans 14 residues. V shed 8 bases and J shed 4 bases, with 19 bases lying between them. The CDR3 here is CSSPRQMGADTQYF. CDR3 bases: TGCAGTAGCCCACGTCAGATGGGCGCAGATACGCAGTATTTT.

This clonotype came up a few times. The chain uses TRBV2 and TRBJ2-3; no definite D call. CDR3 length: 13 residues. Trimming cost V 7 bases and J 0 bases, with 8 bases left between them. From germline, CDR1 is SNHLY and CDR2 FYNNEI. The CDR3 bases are TGTGCCAGCAAGTCCCCTAGCACAGATACGCAGTATTTT. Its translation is CASKSPSTDTQYF. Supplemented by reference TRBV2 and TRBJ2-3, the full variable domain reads EPEVTQTPSHQVTQMGQEVILRCVPISNHLYFYWYRQILGQKVEFLVSFYNNEISEKSEIFDDQFSVERPDGSNFTLKIRSTKLEDSAMYFCASKSPSTDTQYFGPGTRLTVL.

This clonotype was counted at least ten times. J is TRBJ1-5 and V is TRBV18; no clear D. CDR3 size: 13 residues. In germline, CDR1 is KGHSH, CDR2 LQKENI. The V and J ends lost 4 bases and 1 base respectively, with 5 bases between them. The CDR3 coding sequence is TGTGCCAGCTCACTGGTCAGCAATCAGCCCCAGCATTTT. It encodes CASSLVSNQPQHF.

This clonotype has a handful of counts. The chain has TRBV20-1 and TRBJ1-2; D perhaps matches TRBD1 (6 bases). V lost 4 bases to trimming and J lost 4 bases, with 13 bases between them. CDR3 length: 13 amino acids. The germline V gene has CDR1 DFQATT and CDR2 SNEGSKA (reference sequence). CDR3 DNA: TGCAGTGCTAACAGGGCTCTGAGCTATGGCTACACCTTC. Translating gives CSANRALSYGYTF.

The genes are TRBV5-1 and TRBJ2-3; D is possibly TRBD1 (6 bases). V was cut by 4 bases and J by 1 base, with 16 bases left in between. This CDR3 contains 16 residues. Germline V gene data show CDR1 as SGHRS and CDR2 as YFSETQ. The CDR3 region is CASSQRTVPGTDTQYF. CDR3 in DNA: TGCGCCAGCAGCCAGAGGACAGTCCCGGGCACAGATACGCAGTATTTT.

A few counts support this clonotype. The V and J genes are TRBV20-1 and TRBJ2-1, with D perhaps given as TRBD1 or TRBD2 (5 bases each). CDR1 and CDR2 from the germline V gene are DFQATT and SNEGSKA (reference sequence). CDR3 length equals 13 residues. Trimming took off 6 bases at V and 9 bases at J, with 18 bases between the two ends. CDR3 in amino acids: CSARLPEGVEQFF. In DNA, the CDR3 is TGCAGTGCCAGACTACCGGAAGGGGTTGAGCAGTTCTTC.

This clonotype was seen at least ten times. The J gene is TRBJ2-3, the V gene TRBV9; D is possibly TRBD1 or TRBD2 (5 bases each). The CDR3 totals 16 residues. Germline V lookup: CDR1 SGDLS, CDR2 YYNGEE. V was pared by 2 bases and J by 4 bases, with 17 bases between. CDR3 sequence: CASSVGVTNLADTQYF. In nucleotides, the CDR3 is TGTGCCAGCAGCGTGGGGGTTACAAATTTAGCAGATACGCAGTATTTT. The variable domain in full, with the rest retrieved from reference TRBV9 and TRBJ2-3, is DSGVTQTPKHLITATGQRVTLRCSPRSGDLSVYWYQQSLDQGLQFLIQYYNGEERAKGNILERFSAQQFPDLHSELNLSSLELGDSALYFCASSVGVTNLADTQYFGPGTRLTVL.

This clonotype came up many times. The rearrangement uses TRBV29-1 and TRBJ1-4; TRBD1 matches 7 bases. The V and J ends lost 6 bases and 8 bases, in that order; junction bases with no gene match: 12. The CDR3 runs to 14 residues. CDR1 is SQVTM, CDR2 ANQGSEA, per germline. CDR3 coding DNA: TGCAGCGTCCACGGACAGGAAGGTCGGGAAAAACTGTTTTTT. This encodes CSVHGQEGREKLFF.

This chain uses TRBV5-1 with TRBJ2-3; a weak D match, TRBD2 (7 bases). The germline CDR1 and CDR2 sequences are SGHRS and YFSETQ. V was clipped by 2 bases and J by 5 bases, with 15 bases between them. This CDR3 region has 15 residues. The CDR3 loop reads CASSLPGGLGDTQYF. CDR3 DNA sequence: TGCGCCAGCAGCTTACCGGGGGGCCTCGGAGATACGCAGTATTTT.

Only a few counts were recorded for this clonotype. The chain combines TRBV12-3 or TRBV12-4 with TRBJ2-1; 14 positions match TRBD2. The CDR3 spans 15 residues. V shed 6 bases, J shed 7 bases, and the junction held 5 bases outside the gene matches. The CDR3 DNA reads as TGTGCCAGCAGCCCGGGACTAGCGGGGGAGAATGAGCAGTTCTTC. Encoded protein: CASSPGLAGENEQFF.

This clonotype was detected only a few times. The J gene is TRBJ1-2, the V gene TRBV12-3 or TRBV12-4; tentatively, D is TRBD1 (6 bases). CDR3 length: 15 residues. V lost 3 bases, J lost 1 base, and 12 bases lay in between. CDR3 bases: TGTGCCAGCAGTTTTAAGGGGGGACGTAACTATGGCTACACCTTC. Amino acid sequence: CASSFKGGRNYGYTF.

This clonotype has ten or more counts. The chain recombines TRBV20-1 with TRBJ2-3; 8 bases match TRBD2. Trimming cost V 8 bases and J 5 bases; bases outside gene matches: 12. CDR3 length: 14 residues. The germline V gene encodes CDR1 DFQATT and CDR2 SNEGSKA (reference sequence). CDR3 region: CSSHIPGGGDTQYF. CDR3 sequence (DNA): TGCAGTTCCCATATTCCGGGAGGGGGAGATACGCAGTATTTT.

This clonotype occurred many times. Here the CDR3 DNA reads TGTGCCAGCAGCTTGGGGGGGGGCCGACAAGAGACCCAGTACTTC. Protein: CASSLGGGRQETQYF. This sequence joins TRBV5-5 and TRBJ2-5; possibly TRBD2 for D (7 bases). V was pared by 0 bases and J by 2 bases, with 11 bases between. Per the germline V gene, CDR1 is SGHKS and CDR2 is YYEKEE (reference sequence). CDR3 length: 15 amino acids.

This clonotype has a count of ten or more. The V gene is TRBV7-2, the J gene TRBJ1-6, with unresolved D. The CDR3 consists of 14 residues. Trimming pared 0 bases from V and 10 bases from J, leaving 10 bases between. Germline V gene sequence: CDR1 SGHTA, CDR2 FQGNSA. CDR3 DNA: TGTGCCAGCAGCTTAGCGCTCGGGCAATCACCCCTCCACTTT. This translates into CASSLALGQSPLHF.

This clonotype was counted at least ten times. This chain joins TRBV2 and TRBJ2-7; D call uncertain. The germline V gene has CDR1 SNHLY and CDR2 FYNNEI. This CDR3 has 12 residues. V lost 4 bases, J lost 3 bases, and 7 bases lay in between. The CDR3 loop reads CASSAAYYEQYF. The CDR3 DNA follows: TGTGCCAGCAGTGCTGCCTACTACGAGCAGTACTTC.

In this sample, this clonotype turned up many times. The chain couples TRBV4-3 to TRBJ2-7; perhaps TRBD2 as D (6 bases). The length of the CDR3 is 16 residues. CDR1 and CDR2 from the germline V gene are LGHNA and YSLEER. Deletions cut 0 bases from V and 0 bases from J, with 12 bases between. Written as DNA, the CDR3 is TGCGCCAGCAGCCAAGATCCCCTAGCGAGCTCCTACGAGCAGTACTTC. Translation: CASSQDPLASSYEQYF.

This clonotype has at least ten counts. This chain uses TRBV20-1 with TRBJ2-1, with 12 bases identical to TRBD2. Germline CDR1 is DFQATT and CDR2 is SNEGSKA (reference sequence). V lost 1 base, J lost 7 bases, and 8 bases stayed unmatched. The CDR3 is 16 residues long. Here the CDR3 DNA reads TGCAGTGCTAGAGTCCCTAGCGGGGGGGCCAGAAATGAGCAGTTCTTC. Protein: CSARVPSGGARNEQFF.

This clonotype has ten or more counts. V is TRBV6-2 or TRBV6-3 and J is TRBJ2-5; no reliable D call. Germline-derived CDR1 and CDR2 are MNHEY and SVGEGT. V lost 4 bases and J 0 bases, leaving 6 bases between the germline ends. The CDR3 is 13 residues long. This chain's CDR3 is CASSLTYQETQYF. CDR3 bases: TGTGCCAGCAGTTTGACTTACCAAGAGACCCAGTACTTC.

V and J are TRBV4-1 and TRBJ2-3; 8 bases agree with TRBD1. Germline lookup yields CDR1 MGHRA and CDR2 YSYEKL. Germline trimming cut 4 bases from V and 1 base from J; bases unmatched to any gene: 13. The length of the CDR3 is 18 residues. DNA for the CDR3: TGCGCCAGCAGCCCCTATGGTGGCAGGGGGCGGGGCACAGATACGCAGTATTTT. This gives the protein CASSPYGGRGRGTDTQYF.

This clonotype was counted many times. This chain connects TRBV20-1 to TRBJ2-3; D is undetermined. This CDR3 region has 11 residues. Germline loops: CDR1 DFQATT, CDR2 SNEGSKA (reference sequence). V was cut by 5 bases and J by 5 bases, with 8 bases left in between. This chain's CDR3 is CSAGSLDTQYF. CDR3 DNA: TGCAGTGCTGGGTCGCTAGATACGCAGTATTTT.

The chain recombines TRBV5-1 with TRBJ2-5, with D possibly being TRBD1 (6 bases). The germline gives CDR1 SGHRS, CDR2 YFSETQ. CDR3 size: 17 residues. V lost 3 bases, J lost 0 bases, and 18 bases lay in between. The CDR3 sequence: CASSWNRDKWYQETQYF. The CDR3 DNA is TGCGCCAGCAGCTGGAACCGGGACAAATGGTACCAAGAGACCCAGTACTTC.

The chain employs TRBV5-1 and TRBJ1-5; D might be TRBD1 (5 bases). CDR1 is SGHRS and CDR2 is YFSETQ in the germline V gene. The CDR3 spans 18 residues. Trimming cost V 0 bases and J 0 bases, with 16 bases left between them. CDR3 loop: CASSLETEPGDSNQPQHF. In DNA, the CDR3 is TGCGCCAGCAGCTTGGAGACAGAACCGGGGGATAGCAATCAGCCCCAGCATTTT.

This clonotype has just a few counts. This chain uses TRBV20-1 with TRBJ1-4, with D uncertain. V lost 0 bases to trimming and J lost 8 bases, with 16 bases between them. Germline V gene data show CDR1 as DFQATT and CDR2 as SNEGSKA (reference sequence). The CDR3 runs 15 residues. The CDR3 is CSARDPGESREKLFF. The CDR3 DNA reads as TGCAGTGCTAGAGACCCCGGTGAAAGCAGGGAAAAACTGTTTTTT.

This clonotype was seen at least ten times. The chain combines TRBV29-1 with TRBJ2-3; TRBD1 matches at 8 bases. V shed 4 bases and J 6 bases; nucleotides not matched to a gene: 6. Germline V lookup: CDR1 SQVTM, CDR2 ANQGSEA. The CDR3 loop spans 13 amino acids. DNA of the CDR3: TGCAGCGTTGGACAGGGGCTTGGCGATACGCAGTATTTT. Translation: CSVGQGLGDTQYF.

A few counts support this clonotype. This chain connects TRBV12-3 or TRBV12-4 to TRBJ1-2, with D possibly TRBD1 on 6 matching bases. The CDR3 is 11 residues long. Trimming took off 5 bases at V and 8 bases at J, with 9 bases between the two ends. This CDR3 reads CASSMGAGYTF. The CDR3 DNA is TGTGCCAGCAGTATGGGGGCCGGCTACACCTTC.

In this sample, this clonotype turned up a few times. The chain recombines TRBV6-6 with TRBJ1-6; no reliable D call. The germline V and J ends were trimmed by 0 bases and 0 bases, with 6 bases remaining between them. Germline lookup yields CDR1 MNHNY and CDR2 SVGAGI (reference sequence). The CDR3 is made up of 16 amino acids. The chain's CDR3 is CASSYSRTSYNSPLHF. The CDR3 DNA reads TGTGCCAGCAGTTACTCACGGACCTCCTATAATTCACCCCTCCACTTT.

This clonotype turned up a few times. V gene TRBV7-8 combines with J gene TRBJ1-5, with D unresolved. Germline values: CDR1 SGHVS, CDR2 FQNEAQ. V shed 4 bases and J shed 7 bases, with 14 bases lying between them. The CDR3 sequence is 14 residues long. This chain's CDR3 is CASSSIQGRQPQHF. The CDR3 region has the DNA TGTGCCAGCAGCTCAATACAAGGACGACAGCCCCAGCATTTT.

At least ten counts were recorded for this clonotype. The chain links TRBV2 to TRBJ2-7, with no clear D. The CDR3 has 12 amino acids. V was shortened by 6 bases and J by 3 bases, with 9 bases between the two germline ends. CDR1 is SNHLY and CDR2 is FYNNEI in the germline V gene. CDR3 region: CASSQDIYEQYF. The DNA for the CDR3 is TGTGCCAGCAGCCAAGACATCTACGAGCAGTACTTC.